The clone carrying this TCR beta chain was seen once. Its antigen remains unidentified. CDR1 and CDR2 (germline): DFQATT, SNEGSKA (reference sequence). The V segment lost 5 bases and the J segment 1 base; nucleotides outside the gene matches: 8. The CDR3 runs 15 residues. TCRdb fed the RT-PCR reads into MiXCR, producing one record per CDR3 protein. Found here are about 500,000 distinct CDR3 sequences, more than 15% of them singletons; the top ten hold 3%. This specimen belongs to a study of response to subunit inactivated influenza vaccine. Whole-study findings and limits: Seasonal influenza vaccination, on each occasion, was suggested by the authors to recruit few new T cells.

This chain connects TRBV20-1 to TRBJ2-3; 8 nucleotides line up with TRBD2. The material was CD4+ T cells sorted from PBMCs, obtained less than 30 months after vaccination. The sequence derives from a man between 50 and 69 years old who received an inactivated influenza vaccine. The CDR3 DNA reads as TGCAGTGCTCACCTTAGCGGGGAGGGCACAGATACGCAGTATTTT. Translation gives CSAHLSGEGTDTQYF.